This TCR beta chain was captured by sequencing in a study of human T cells and chemical hapten exposure. The CDR3 has 10 residues. Trimming at V came to 6 bases and at J to 6 bases, leaving 1 base not matched to a gene. Germline CDR1 and CDR2: SQVTM and ANQGSEA. Stated time point: pre-sensitization, week 0. Treatment: therapeutic diphenylcyclopropenone sensitization with weekly scalp DPC. Total RNA was extracted from unfractionated whole blood. The sample holds many counts of this clonotype. One entry per CDR3 protein results from TCRdb running MiXCR on the RACE reads. The repertoire has some 38,000 distinct CDR3 sequences, approximately 7.6% of them found once; the top ten carry over 1%.

The source was whole blood, collected in connection with sensitization to the hapten diphenylcyclopropenone (DPC). This receptor was obtained from a woman aged 45 to 65 with alopecia areata. Some clones in this sample may be carry-over from other donors' samples. The chain combines TRBV29-1 with TRBJ1-2, with 7 bases that match TRBD1. In DNA, the CDR3 is TGCAGCGTCGACAGGGATGGCTACACCTTC. It codes for CSVDRDGYTF.